The 3 T cell receptor beta chains listed next were all sequenced from one sample in a study of low-dose radiotherapy and immunotherapy resistance in tumors. Primers used for first-strand cDNA, a TRAV- and TRBV-specific set, covered both alpha and beta chains. Over approximately 20 PCR cycles, TCRs were amplified from a constant-region primer and V-primer adapter. TCRdb independently ran MiXCR on the reads; one entry per CDR3 protein. The sample has about 44,000 distinct CDR3 sequences, less than 30% seen once. The time point is: after trial treatment. Treatment noted: LDRT plus nivolumab, ipilimumab, low-dose cyclophosphamide and aspirin (RACIN trial). The source material was PBMCs, sampled after low-dose radiotherapy plus immunotherapy. The receptors come from a male donor with prostate cancer.

At least ten counts were recorded for this clonotype. V and J are TRBV6-2 or TRBV6-3 and TRBJ2-7; 12 positions match TRBD2. J lost 0 bases, V lost 6 bases, and 3 bases had no gene match. The CDR3 is made up of 15 amino acids. Germline V gene lookup returns CDR1 MNHEY and CDR2 SVGEGT. The CDR3 region is CASSRGLAGSYEQYF. The DNA of the CDR3 is TGTGCCAGCAGCAGGGGACTAGCGGGCTCCTACGAGCAGTACTTC.

At least ten counts were recorded for this clonotype. The chain uses TRBV20-1 and TRBJ2-7; 9 positions agree with TRBD2. V lost 7 bases and J lost 2; bases outside the gene matches: 3. Germline V gives CDR1 DFQATT, CDR2 SNEGSKA (reference sequence). The CDR3 spans 12 residues. This chain's CDR3 is CSGGREAYEQYF. As DNA, the CDR3 is TGCAGTGGCGGGAGGGAAGCCTACGAGCAGTACTTC.

The J gene is TRBJ2-5, the V gene TRBV15, with D tentatively TRBD1 (6 bases). The CDR3 runs 14 residues. Trimming removed 2 bases at V and 5 bases at J, with 12 bases between. CDR1 and CDR2 (germline): LNHNV, YYDKDF (reference sequence). CDR3 coding DNA: TGTGCCACCAGCAGAAACAGGGTTGGGGAGACCCAGTACTTC. Encoded protein: CATSRNRVGETQYF.